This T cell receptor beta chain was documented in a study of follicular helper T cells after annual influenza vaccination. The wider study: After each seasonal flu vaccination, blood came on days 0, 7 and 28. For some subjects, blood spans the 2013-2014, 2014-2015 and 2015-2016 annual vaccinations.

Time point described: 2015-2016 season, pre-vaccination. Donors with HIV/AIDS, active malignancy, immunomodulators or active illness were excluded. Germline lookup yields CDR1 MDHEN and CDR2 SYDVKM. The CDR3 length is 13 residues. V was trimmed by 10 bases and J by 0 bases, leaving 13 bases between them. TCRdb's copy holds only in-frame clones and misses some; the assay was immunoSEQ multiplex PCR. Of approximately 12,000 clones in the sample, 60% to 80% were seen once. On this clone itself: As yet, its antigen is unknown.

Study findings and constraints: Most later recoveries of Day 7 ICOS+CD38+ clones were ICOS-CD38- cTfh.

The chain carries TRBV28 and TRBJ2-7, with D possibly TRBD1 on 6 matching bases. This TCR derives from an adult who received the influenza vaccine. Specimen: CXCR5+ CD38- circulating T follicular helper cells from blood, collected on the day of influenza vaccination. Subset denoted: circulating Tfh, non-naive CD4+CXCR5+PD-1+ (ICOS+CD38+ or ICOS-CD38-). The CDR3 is CATGQLPSYEQYF. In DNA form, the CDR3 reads TGTGCCACCGGACAGCTCCCCTCCTACGAGCAGTACTTC.